The rows below give T cell receptor beta chains drawn from one sample of a study of identical twins. In TCRdb, the 5' RACE reads were re-called with MiXCR into one record per CDR3 protein. The sample carries fewer than 350,000 distinct CDR3 sequences, under 9.5% recorded once. These data are also associated with another study on yellow fever vaccine responses in identical twins.

Specimen: memory (CD45RO+) T cells sorted from blood. The receptors were gathered from a woman under 30 in good health. The CDR3 runs from the conserved cysteine through the conserved F or W. A D gene is named only where the DNA matches it firmly. Clone size is shown for a subset of rows, as once, few, many or a class of expanded clone.

V: TRBV20-1; J: TRBJ2-7; size: few; D: -; CDR3: CSARGGVASGVLGQYF; DNA: TGCAGTGCTAGGGGGGGCGTGGCTAGCGGAGTTCTGGGGCAGTACTTC
V: TRBV6-4; J: TRBJ2-2; size: many; D: -; CDR3: CASSERGDTGELFF; DNA: TGTGCCAGCAGTGAAAGGGGAGACACCGGGGAGCTGTTTTTT
V: TRBV7-2; J: TRBJ2-7; size: -; D: TRBD1; CDR3: CASSERTGGTHEQYF; DNA: TGTGCCAGCAGCGAAAGGACAGGGGGTACCCACGAGCAGTACTTC
V: TRBV12-3/TRBV12-4; J: TRBJ2-7; size: many; D: TRBD2; CDR3: CASSPLKTSGRDEQYF; DNA: TGTGCCAGCAGCCCCCTTAAGACTAGCGGGAGGGACGAGCAGTACTTC
V: TRBV6-1; J: TRBJ2-3; size: few; D: -; CDR3: CASTRRNQYTQYF; DNA: TGTGCCAGCACCCGCAGGAACCAGTATACGCAGTATTTT
V: TRBV27; J: TRBJ2-7; size: few; D: -; CDR3: CASRDTSYEQYF; DNA: TGTGCCAGCCGGGACACATCCTACGAGCAGTACTTC
V: TRBV20-1; J: TRBJ1-2; size: many; D: -; CDR3: CSARDPGTVGGYTF; DNA: TGCAGTGCTAGAGATCCTGGGACGGTGGGGGGCTACACCTTC
V: TRBV3-1; J: TRBJ2-5; size: -; D: -; CDR3: CASSRGPPETQYF; DNA: TGTGCCAGCAGCCGGGGGCCCCCCGAGACCCAGTACTTC
V: TRBV6-1; J: TRBJ1-5; size: few; D: -; CDR3: CASRDQARSNQPQHF; DNA: TGTGCCAGCAGAGATCAGGCTCGAAGCAATCAGCCCCAGCATTTT
V: TRBV20-1; J: TRBJ2-5; size: -; D: TRBD2; CDR3: CSARAVLAERGTQYF; DNA: TGCAGTGCTAGGGCGGTACTAGCGGAGCGGGGGACCCAGTACTTC
V: TRBV11-3; J: TRBJ2-5; size: few; D: -; CDR3: CASSLDGRAGDETQYF; DNA: TGTGCCAGCAGCTTAGATGGCAGGGCAGGGGATGAGACCCAGTACTTC
V: TRBV20-1; J: TRBJ2-1; size: few; D: TRBD2; CDR3: CSARGVAGGPFLEQFF; DNA: TGCAGTGCTAGAGGCGTAGCGGGAGGGCCTTTTCTGGAGCAGTTCTTC
V: TRBV4-1; J: TRBJ2-1; size: many; D: TRBD1; CDR3: CASSQKTGGSSNEQFF; DNA: TGCGCCAGCAGCCAAAAGACAGGGGGCTCGTCCAATGAGCAGTTCTTC
V: TRBV27; J: TRBJ1-4; size: few; D: -; CDR3: CASSPGRWAEKLFF; DNA: TGTGCCAGCAGTCCGGGCAGGTGGGCTGAAAAACTGTTTTTT
V: TRBV20-1; J: TRBJ1-1; size: many; D: TRBD1; CDR3: CSASRGGTEAFF; DNA: TGCAGTGCTAGCAGGGGGGGCACTGAAGCTTTCTTT
V: TRBV10-3; J: TRBJ2-1; size: many; D: TRBD2; CDR3: CAISARLAGVGNEQFF; DNA: TGTGCCATCAGTGCCCGCCTAGCGGGAGTCGGCAATGAGCAGTTCTTC
V: TRBV6-6; J: TRBJ1-6; size: few; D: -; CDR3: CASSANSPLHF; DNA: TGTGCCAGCAGCGCTAATTCACCCCTCCACTTT
V: TRBV5-1; J: TRBJ2-1; size: few; D: -; CDR3: CASRNKQSYNEQFF; DNA: TGCGCCAGCAGAAATAAGCAATCCTACAATGAGCAGTTCTTC
V: TRBV2; J: TRBJ2-1; size: many; D: -; CDR3: CASSGSDSSYNEQFF; DNA: TGTGCCAGCAGTGGTTCGGATAGCTCCTACAATGAGCAGTTCTTC
V: TRBV12-3/TRBV12-4; J: TRBJ1-2; size: many; D: -; CDR3: CASSQSGNGYTF; DNA: TGTGCCAGCAGTCAATCAGGGAATGGCTACACCTTC
V: TRBV29-1; J: TRBJ2-1; size: -; D: -; CDR3: CSVYRGLSYNEQFF; DNA: TGCAGCGTGTACCGAGGACTATCATACAATGAGCAGTTCTTC
V: TRBV15; J: TRBJ2-2; size: -; D: -; CDR3: CATSRSPAGVGAGELFF; DNA: TGTGCCACCAGCAGAAGTCCTGCAGGGGTCGGGGCCGGGGAGCTGTTTTTT
V: TRBV10-3; J: TRBJ2-1; size: -; D: -; CDR3: CAISGRQVRGSEQFF; DNA: TGTGCCATCAGTGGAAGACAGGTCCGAGGGAGTGAGCAGTTCTTC
V: TRBV2; J: TRBJ2-1; size: many; D: -; CDR3: CASSALAYEQFF; DNA: TGTGCCAGCAGTGCGCTAGCCTATGAGCAGTTCTTC
V: TRBV2; J: TRBJ1-5; size: -; D: -; CDR3: CASSEEGLRSNQPQHF; DNA: TGTGCCAGCAGTGAAGAGGGGCTTAGAAGCAATCAGCCCCAGCATTTT
V: TRBV4-1; J: TRBJ1-2; size: many; D: TRBD1; CDR3: CASSKGTGGNYGYTF; DNA: TGCGCCAGCAGCAAAGGGACAGGGGGTAACTATGGCTACACCTTC
V: TRBV7-9; J: TRBJ1-2; size: -; D: -; CDR3: CASTLHRDGYTF; DNA: TGTGCCAGCACCTTACACAGGGATGGCTACACCTTC
V: TRBV19; J: TRBJ2-1; size: many; D: -; CDR3: CASSNLQGGDYNEQFF; DNA: TGTGCCAGTAGTAATCTACAGGGAGGCGACTACAATGAGCAGTTCTTC
V: TRBV11-1; J: TRBJ1-2; size: -; D: TRBD1; CDR3: CASSFGQEGGYTF; DNA: TGTGCCAGCAGCTTCGGACAGGAGGGCGGCTACACCTTC
V: TRBV5-1; J: TRBJ2-7; size: few; D: -; CDR3: CASSLALDSNEQYF; DNA: TGCGCCAGCAGCTTGGCCCTGGACAGCAACGAGCAGTACTTC
V: TRBV28; J: TRBJ2-2; size: many; D: -; CDR3: CASMRGFTGELFF; DNA: TGTGCCAGCATGCGAGGTTTCACCGGGGAGCTGTTTTTT
V: TRBV2; J: TRBJ2-2; size: few; D: -; CDR3: CASSEGPNTGELFF; DNA: TGTGCCAGCAGTGAAGGTCCTAACACCGGGGAGCTGTTTTTT
V: TRBV5-1; J: TRBJ1-1; size: many; D: TRBD1; CDR3: CASSQGQRVPHTEAFF; DNA: TGCGCCAGCAGCCAGGGACAGAGGGTTCCTCACACTGAAGCTTTCTTT
V: TRBV3-1; J: TRBJ2-5; size: few; D: -; CDR3: CASSPDAQSWGTQYF; DNA: TGTGCCAGCAGCCCAGACGCCCAATCGTGGGGGACCCAGTACTTC
V: TRBV20-1; J: TRBJ2-2; size: -; D: -; CDR3: CSAVNGGSIGELFF; DNA: TGCAGTGCTGTTAATGGGGGGTCGATCGGGGAGCTGTTTTTT
V: TRBV3-1; J: TRBJ1-5; size: -; D: -; CDR3: CASSPTYAGTNQPQHF; DNA: TGTGCCAGCAGCCCCACCTATGCAGGGACTAATCAGCCCCAGCATTTT
V: TRBV2; J: TRBJ2-5; size: few; D: -; CDR3: CASRAPGETQYF; DNA: TGTGCCAGCAGGGCTCCCGGAGAGACCCAGTACTTC
V: TRBV15; J: TRBJ1-2; size: many; D: -; CDR3: CATSRDRSRDTRGYTF; DNA: TGTGCCACCAGCAGAGATCGCTCCCGGGACACTCGAGGCTACACCTTC
V: TRBV28; J: TRBJ2-1; size: few; D: -; CDR3: CASSLNLLGNLKFF; DNA: TGTGCCAGCAGTTTAAATTTATTGGGGAATCTTAAGTTCTTC
V: TRBV18; J: TRBJ2-1; size: -; D: TRBD1; CDR3: CASSLRQGRGNEQFF; DNA: TGTGCCAGCTCTCTCAGACAGGGTAGGGGCAATGAGCAGTTCTTC
V: TRBV29-1; J: TRBJ1-1; size: many; D: -; CDR3: CSVHHITRNTEAFF; DNA: TGCAGCGTCCACCACATTACCCGAAACACTGAAGCTTTCTTT
V: TRBV25-1; J: TRBJ2-5; size: few; D: -; CDR3: CASSDPVRAAETQYF; DNA: TGTGCCAGCAGTGACCCGGTCCGAGCGGCTGAGACCCAGTACTTC
V: TRBV20-1; J: TRBJ1-1; size: many; D: TRBD1; CDR3: CSASPEDRGDTEAFF; DNA: TGCAGTGCCAGCCCCGAGGACAGGGGAGACACTGAAGCTTTCTTT